This TCR beta chain emerged from a study of blood T cells in healthy people across ages. There are 14 residues in the CDR3. V shed 4 bases and J 5 bases; nucleotides not matched to a gene: 3. Germline-derived CDR1 and CDR2 are LGHNA and YSLEER. Each donor gave ten milliliters of peripheral blood. With each sample, at least 5.5 micrograms of total RNA were extracted. Overall study results and limits: Age brought a roughly linear fall in TCR beta diversity measured per million T cells.

Primers used in a second PCR of about 7 to 12 cycles were a sample-barcoded 5' primer and a J-beta primer mix. Each sample provided no less than 2.5 million CDR3-containing paired-end reads. TCRdb re-called the 5' RACE reads through MiXCR, storing one row per CDR3 protein. The repertoire consists of roughly 500,000 distinct CDR3 sequences, with approximately 25% occurring once and the leading ten covering around 20%. The sample holds many counts of this clonotype. Its antigen remains unidentified. This chain joins TRBV4-3 and TRBJ2-1, with 9 positions matching TRBD1. The receptor was isolated from a woman between 65 and 79 years old in good health. The sample consisted of blood. The CDR3, as DNA: TGCGCCAGCAGCCTAGGGACAGGGAACAATGAGCAGTTCTTC. Translated: CASSLGTGNNEQFF.